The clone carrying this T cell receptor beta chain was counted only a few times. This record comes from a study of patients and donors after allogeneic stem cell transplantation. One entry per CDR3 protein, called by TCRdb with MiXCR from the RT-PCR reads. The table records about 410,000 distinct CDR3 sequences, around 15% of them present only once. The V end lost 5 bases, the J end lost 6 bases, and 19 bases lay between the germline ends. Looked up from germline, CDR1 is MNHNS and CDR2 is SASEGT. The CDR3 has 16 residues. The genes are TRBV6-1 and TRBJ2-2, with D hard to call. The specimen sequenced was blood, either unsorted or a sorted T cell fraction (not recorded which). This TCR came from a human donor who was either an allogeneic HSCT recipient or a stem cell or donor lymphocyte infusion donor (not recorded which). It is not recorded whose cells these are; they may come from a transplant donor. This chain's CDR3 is CASSPTPSLLAGELFF. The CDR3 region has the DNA TGTGCCAGCAGTCCGACCCCGTCTTTATTAGCCGGGGAGCTGTTTTTT.